This T cell receptor beta chain was sequenced during a study of OX40 agonist ivuxolimab in advanced cancers. Study-level points and caveats: On average, CD8+ T cells showed a greater number of expanded clones than CD4+. Part of the nonresponder group also had normalized T-cell clonal expansion that was low.

Looked up from germline, CDR1 is MNHNY and CDR2 is SVGAGI (reference sequence). Trimming removed 2 bases from V and 6 bases from J, with 13 bases in between. CDR3 length: 14 amino acids. Data came from immunoSEQ multiplex PCR; TCRdb stores just in-frame clones and leaves some out. The repertoire holds some 49,000 clones, with 60% to 80% as singletons. This clone was found once. Its target is not known. This receptor was obtained from an adult with an advanced solid tumor such as melanoma, head and neck, liver or kidney cancer. The specimen was CD4+ or CD8+ T cells sorted from blood, collected in a trial of the OX40 agonist ivuxolimab. The V gene is TRBV6-6, the J gene TRBJ1-2; D may be TRBD1 (5 bases). CDR3 in amino acids: CASSYLNGHDGYTF. DNA of the CDR3: TGTGCCAGCAGTTACCTCAACGGACACGATGGCTACACCTTC.